This T cell receptor (beta chain) was recovered during a study of Graves' ophthalmopathy and Graves' hyperthyroidism. Orbital computed tomography and thyroid ultrasound, along with TRAb, serum thyroxine and clinical symptoms, underpinned diagnosis. The table lists this clonotype with many counts. Antigen specificity is unknown. The CDR3 is 14 amino acids. The V end lost 0 bases, the J end lost 5 bases, and 11 bases lay between the germline ends. Study-level results: The model forecast ophthalmopathy progression, reaching roughly 70% sensitivity and approximately 72% specificity. Blood was where most expanded thyroid clonotypes above 0.001 frequency also turned up. Sensitivity reached over 85% and specificity roughly 82% for a 13-signature model separating ophthalmopathy from stable hyperthyroidism.

Scientists amplified the TCR beta CDR3 regions from RNA transcripts. HTBI primers were used in a first-round RT-PCR, which preceded a second-round multiplex PCR. MiXCR was run by TCRdb on the multiplex PCR reads, yielding one entry per CDR3 protein. The repertoire consists of roughly 1.1 million distinct CDR3 sequences, with about 38% occurring once and the leading ten covering over 8.5%. The chain couples TRBV6-7 to TRBJ2-7; no firm D call. TRBV6-7 is an open reading frame, and its role is uncertain. Sample: peripheral blood or thyroid tissue (not recorded which). The receptor's source is an adult man with Graves' hyperthyroidism. Written as DNA, the CDR3 is TGTGCCAGCAGTTACTCCATGGGGTACGACGAGCAGTACTTC. Amino acid sequence: CASSYSMGYDEQYF.